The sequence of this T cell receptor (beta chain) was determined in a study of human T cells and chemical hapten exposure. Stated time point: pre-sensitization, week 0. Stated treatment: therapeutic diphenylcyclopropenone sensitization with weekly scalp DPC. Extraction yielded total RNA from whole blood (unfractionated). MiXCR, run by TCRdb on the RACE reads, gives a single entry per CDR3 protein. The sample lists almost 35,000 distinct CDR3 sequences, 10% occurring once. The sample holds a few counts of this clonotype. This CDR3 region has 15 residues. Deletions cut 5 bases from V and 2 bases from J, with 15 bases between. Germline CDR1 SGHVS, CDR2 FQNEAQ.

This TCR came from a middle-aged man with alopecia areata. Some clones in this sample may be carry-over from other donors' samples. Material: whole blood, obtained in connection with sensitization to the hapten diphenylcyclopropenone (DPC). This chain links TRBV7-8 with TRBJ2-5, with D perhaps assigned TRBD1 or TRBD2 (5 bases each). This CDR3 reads CASSPMRGNQETQYF. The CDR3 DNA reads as TGTGCCAGCAGCCCTATGAGGGGCAATCAAGAGACCCAGTACTTC.